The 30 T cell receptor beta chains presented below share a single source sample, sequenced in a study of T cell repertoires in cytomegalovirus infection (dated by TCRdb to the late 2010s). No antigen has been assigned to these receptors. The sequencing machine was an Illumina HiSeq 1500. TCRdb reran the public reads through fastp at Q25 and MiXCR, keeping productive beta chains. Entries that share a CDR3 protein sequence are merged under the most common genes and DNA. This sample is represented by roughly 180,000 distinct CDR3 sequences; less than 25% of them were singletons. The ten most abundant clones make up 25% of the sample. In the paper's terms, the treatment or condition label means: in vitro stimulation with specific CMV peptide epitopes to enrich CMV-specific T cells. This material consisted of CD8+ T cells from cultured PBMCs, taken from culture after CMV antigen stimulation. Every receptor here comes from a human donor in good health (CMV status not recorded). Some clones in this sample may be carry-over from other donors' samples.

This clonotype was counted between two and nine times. CDR3 loop: CSARDSGQTDYGYTF. The CDR3 DNA reads TGCAGTGCTAGAGACTCGGGACAGACCGACTATGGCTACACCTTC. This chain uses TRBV20-1 with TRBJ1-2; 7 bases line up with TRBD1. The CDR3 runs 15 residues. With V trimmed by 0 bases and J by 3 bases, 7 bases remained unmatched. Germline-derived CDR1 and CDR2 are DFQATT and SNEGSKA (reference sequence).

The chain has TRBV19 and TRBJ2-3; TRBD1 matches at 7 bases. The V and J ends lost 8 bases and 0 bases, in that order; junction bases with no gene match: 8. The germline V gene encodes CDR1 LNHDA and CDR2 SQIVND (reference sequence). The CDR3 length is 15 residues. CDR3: CASQYRDRSTDTQYF. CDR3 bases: TGTGCCAGTCAGTACCGGGACAGAAGCACAGATACGCAGTATTTT.

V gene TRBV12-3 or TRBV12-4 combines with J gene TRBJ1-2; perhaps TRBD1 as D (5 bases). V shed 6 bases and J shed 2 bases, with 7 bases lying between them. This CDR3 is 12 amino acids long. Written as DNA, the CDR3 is TGTGCCAGCAGCAAGGGGAACTATGGCTACACCTTC. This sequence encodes CASSKGNYGYTF.

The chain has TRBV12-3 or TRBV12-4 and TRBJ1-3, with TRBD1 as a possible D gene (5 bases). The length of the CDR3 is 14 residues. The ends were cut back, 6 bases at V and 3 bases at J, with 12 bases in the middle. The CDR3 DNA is TGTGCCAGCAGATCGCAGGGTTTTGGAAACACCATATATTTT. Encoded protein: CASRSQGFGNTIYF.

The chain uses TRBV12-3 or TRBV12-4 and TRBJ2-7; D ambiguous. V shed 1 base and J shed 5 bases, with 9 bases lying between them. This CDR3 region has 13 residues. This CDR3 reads CASSLGGVNEQYF. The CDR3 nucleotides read TGTGCCAGCAGTTTAGGTGGCGTAAACGAGCAGTACTTC.

In DNA form, the CDR3 reads TGTGCCAGCAGTCTCCGGCCGGACGCCCAAGAGACCCAGTACTTC. As protein: CASSLRPDAQETQYF. The rearrangement joins TRBV6-1 to TRBJ2-5; no clear D. CDR1 MNHNS and CDR2 SASEGT come from the germline V gene. Deletions cut 5 bases from V and 1 base from J, with 14 bases between. The CDR3 loop spans 15 amino acids.

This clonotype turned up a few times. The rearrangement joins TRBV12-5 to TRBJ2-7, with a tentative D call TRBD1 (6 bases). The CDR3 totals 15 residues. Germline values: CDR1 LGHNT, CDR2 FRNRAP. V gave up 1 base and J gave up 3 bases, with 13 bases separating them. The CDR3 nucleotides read TGTGCTAGTGGTTTGGACAGGGATGGGCTCTACGAGCAGTACTTC. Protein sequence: CASGLDRDGLYEQYF.

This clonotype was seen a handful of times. In nucleotides, the CDR3 is TGCGCCAGCAGCTCCTCAACCGGGACTCCTTACGAGCAGTACTTC. It is translated as CASSSSTGTPYEQYF. The rearrangement joins TRBV5-1 to TRBJ2-7; possibly TRBD2 for D (6 bases). Germline V gene data show CDR1 as SGHRS and CDR2 as YFSETQ. CDR3 length equals 15 residues. The V and J ends lost 3 bases and 4 bases respectively, with 17 bases between them.

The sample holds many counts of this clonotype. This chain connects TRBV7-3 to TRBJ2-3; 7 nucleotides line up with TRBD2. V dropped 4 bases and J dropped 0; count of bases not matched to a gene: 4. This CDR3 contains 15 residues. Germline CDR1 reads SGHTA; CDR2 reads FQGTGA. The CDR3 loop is CASSSSGASTDTQYF. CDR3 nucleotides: TGTGCCAGCAGCTCCAGCGGGGCTAGCACAGATACGCAGTATTTT.

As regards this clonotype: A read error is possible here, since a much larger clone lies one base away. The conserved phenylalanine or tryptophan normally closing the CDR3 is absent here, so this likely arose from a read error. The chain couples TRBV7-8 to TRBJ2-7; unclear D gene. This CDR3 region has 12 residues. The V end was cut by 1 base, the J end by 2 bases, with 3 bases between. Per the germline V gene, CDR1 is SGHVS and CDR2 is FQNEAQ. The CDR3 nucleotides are TGTGCCAGCAGCTTAGAAACCTACGAGCAGTACTTG. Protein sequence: CASSLETYEQYL.

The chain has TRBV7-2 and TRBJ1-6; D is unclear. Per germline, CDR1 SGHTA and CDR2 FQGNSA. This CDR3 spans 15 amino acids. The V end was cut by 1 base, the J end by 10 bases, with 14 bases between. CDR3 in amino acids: CASSLGTGINSPLHF. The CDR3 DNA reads TGTGCCAGCAGCTTAGGAACCGGGATCAACTCACCCCTCCACTTT.

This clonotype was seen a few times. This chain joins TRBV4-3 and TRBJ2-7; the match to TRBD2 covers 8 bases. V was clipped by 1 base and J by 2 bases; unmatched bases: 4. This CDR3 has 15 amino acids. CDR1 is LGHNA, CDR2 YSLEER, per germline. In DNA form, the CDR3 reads TGCGCCAGCAGCCAAGGACGGGGGGGGCCCTACGAGCAGTACTTC. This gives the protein CASSQGRGGPYEQYF.

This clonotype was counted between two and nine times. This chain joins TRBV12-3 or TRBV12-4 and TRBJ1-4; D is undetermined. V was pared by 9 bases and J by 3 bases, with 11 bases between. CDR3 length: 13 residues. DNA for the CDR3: TGTGCCAGTGGAAGGACCTCTAATGAAAAACTGTTTTTT. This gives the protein CASGRTSNEKLFF.

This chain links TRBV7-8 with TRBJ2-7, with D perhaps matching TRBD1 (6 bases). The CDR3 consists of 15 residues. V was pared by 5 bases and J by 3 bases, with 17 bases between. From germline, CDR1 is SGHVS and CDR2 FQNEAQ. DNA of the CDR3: TGTGCCAGCAGCCCCTCCACAGGGCCAGTCTACGAGCAGTACTTC. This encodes CASSPSTGPVYEQYF.

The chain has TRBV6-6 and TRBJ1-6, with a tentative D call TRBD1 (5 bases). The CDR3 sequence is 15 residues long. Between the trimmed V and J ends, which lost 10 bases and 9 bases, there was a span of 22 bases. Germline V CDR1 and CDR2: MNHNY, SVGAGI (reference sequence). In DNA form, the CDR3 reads TGTGCCACTTCGGGACTGCTGGACTTAAGTTCACCCCTCCACTTT. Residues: CATSGLLDLSSPLHF.

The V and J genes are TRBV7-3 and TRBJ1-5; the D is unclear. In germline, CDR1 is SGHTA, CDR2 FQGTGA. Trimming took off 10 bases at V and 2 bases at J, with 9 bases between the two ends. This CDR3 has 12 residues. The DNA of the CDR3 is TGTGCCACCCGGAGGGGCAATCAGCCCCAGCATTTT. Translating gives CATRRGNQPQHF.

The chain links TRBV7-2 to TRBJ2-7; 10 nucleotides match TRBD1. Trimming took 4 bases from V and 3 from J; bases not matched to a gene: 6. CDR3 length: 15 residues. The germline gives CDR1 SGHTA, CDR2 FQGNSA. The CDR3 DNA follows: TGTGCCAGCAGCTGGGCTAGGGACAGGGGCTACGAGCAGTACTTC. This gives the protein CASSWARDRGYEQYF.

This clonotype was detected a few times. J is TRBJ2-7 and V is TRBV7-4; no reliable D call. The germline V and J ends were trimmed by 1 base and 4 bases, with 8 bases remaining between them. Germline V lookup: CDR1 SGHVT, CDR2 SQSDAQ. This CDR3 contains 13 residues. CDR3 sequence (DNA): TGTGCCAGCAGCTTAGATTCTGATTACGAGCAGTACTTC. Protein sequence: CASSLDSDYEQYF.

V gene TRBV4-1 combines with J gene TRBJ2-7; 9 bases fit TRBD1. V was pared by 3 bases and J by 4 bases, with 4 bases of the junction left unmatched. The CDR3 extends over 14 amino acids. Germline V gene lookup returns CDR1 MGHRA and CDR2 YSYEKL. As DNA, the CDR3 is TGCGCCAGCAGCCATAGGACAGGGGCATACGAGCAGTACTTC. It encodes CASSHRTGAYEQYF.

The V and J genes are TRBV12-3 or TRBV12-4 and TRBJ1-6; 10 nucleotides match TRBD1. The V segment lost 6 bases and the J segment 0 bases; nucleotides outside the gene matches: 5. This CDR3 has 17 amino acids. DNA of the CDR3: TGTGCCAGCAGGTCCGACAGGGGGCTCTCCTATAATTCACCCCTCCACTTT. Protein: CASRSDRGLSYNSPLHF.

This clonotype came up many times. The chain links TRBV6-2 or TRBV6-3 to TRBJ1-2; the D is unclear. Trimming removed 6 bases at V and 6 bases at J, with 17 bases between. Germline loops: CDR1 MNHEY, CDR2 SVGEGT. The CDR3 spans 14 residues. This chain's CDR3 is CASSPRGDWNGYTF. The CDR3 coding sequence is TGTGCCAGCAGCCCCCGCGGGGATTGGAATGGCTACACCTTC.

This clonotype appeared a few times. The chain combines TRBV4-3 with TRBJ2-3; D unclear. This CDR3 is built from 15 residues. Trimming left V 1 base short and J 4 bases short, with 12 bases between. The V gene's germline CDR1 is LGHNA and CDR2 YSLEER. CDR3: CASSQGAIPPDTQYF. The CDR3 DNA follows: TGCGCCAGCAGCCAAGGGGCTATCCCGCCAGATACGCAGTATTTT.

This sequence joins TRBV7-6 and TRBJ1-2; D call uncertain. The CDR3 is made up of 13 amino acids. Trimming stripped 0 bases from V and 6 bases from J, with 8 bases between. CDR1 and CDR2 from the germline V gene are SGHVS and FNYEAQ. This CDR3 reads CASSLAAIDGYTF. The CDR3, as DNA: TGTGCCAGCAGCTTAGCAGCTATAGATGGCTACACCTTC.

CDR3 loop: CASSSKYTGEISYEQYF. In DNA form, the CDR3 reads TGTGCCAGCAGCTCAAAATATACAGGGGAAATCTCCTACGAGCAGTACTTC. This chain uses TRBV7-8 with TRBJ2-7, with 7 positions matching TRBD1. Trimming removed 4 bases from V and 0 bases from J; junction bases left unmatched: 12. Germline V gives CDR1 SGHVS, CDR2 FQNEAQ. The CDR3 loop spans 17 amino acids.

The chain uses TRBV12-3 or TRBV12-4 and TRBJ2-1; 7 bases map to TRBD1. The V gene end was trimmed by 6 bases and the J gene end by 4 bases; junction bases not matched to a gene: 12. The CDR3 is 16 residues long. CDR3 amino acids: CASRATGVNKYNEQFF. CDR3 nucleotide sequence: TGTGCCAGCAGGGCAACAGGGGTCAACAAATACAATGAGCAGTTCTTC.

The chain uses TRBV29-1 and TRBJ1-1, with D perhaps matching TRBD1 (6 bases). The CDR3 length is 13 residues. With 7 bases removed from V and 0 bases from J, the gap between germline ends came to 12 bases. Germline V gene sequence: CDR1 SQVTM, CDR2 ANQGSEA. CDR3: CSGETGMNTEAFF. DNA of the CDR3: TGCAGCGGCGAGACAGGAATGAACACTGAAGCTTTCTTT.

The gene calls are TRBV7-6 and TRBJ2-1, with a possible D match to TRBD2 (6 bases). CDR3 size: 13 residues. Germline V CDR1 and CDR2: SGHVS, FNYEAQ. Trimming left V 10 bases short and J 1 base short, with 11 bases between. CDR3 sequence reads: CATGLASYNEQFF. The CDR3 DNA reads TGTGCCACAGGCCTAGCGTCCTACAATGAGCAGTTCTTC.

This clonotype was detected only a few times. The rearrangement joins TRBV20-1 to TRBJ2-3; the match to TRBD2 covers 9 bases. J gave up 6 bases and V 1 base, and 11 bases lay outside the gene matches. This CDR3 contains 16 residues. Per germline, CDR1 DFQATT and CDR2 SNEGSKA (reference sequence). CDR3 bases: TGCAGTGCTAGAGTCTCTAGCGGGGTGTTTTCGGATACGCAGTATTTT. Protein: CSARVSSGVFSDTQYF.

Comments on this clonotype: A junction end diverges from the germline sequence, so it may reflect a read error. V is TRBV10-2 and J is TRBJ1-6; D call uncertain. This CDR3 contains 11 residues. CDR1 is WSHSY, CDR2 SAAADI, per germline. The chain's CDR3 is CASSESFDLTF. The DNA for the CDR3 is TGCGCCAGCAGTGAGTCGTTTGACTTAACCTTT.

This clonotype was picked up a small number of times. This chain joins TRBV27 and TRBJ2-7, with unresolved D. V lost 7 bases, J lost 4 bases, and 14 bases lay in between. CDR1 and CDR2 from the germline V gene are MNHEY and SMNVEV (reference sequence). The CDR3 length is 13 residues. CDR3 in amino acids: CASMSPNIYEQYF. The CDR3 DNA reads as TGTGCCAGCATGTCACCCAATATTTACGAGCAGTACTTC.